A selection of T cell receptor beta chains follows, all from one sample in a study of blood T cell repertoires in COVID-19. The protocol was immunoSEQ multiplex PCR, while the TCRdb copy is restricted to in-frame clones and leaves out a portion. The table records roughly 150,000 clones, roughly 77% of them present only once. Source material: peripheral blood. The receptors were sampled from a man aged 55 to 70 with acute or convalescent COVID-19. The CDR3 runs from the conserved cysteine through the conserved F or W. The order of the fields is V gene, D gene, clone size, J gene, CDR3 DNA, CDR3 protein. The D gene is left open where the match is weak. Clone size is stated in some rows and not others, as once, few, many or a class when expanded.

TRBV10-3	TRBD1	-	TRBJ1-1	TGTGCCATCAGCAAGACAGGGGTGAACACTGAAGCTTTCTTT	CAISKTGVNTEAFF
TRBV11-2	-	few	TRBJ1-1	TGTGCCAGCAGCTGGGTGGGAGGGAACACTGAAGCTTTCTTT	CASSWVGGNTEAFF
TRBV5-5	TRBD1	few	TRBJ2-6	TGTGCCAGCAGCCCGACCGGGACAGGAGCTTCCTCTGGGGCCAACGTCCTGACTTTC	CASSPTGTGASSGANVLTF
TRBV5-1	TRBD2	-	TRBJ2-7	TGCGCCAGCAGCTTGGCGACTAGCGGACCTTCCTACGAGCAGTACTTC	CASSLATSGPSYEQYF
TRBV7-9	-	-	TRBJ1-3	TGTGCCAGCTCCGGGACAAATCGTGGAAACACCATATATTTT	CASSGTNRGNTIYF
TRBV29-1	-	-	TRBJ1-5	TGCAGCGTTCGCGGGGGAGAAGGCAATCAGCCCCAGCATTTT	CSVRGGEGNQPQHF
TRBV12-5	TRBD1	once	TRBJ1-5	TGTGCTAGTGGTTTGGTGATATCAGGGGGTGACCATCAGCCCCAGCATTTT	CASGLVISGGDHQPQHF
TRBV30	-	-	TRBJ1-2	TGTGCCTGGTGGGTTGGGGGCAGGGCAAGCGGCTACACCTTC	CAWWVGGRASGYTF
TRBV21-1	-	-	TRBJ2-7	TGTGCCAGCAGCAAAGGGCCCCCCCGTACTAGGTTGCAGATCTACGAGCAGTACTTC	CASSKGPPRTRLQIYEQYF
TRBV5-1	-	-	TRBJ1-5	TGCGCCAGCAGCTCGGGAATGAGCAATCAGCCCCAGCATTTT	CASSSGMSNQPQHF
TRBV28	-	-	TRBJ2-5	TGTGCCAGCAGTGTGGGACTTAAAGAGACCCAGTACTTC	CASSVGLKETQYF
TRBV19	TRBD1	-	TRBJ1-1	TGTGCCAGTAGGGAGGACAGGGACACTGAAGCTTTCTTT	CASREDRDTEAFF
TRBV6-5	TRBD1	-	TRBJ2-7	TGTGCCAGCGGGGACAGAACCTACGAGCAGTACTTC	CASGDRTYEQYF
TRBV3-1/TRBV3-2	TRBD1	-	TRBJ1-2	TGTGCCAGCAGCCAGGGACAGGTCGTCTATGGCTACACCTTC	CASSQGQVVYGYTF
TRBV24-1	-	-	TRBJ1-2	TGTGCCACCGGGGGGGTGTATGGCTACACCTTC	CATGGVYGYTF
TRBV6-4	TRBD1	-	TRBJ2-7	TGTGCCAGCTGGACAGGGTTCTCCTACGAGCAGTACTTC	CASWTGFSYEQYF
TRBV19	TRBD1	-	TRBJ2-3	TGTGCCAGTAGTATACTACAGGGGGATACGCAGTATTTT	CASSILQGDTQYF
TRBV10-3	TRBD1	-	TRBJ2-1	TGTGCCATCGGGACAGGGAACAATGAGCAGTTCTTC	CAIGTGNNEQFF
TRBV4-1	TRBD2	-	TRBJ2-1	TGCGCCAGCAGCCCTATCTCGTCTAGCGGGATAAATGAGCAGTTCTTC	CASSPISSSGINEQFF
TRBV7-3	-	few	TRBJ1-1	TGTGCCAGCAAGCGGTACCTAGACACTGAAGCTTTCTTT	CASKRYLDTEAFF
TRBV5-1	-	few	TRBJ2-7	TGCGCCAGCAGCTCTACAGGGCTAACCTCGGGCGAGCAGTACTTC	CASSSTGLTSGEQYF
TRBV10-3	TRBD2	-	TRBJ2-2	TGTGCCGGGGGACTAGCGGGAGGCTCGAACACCGGGGAGCTGTTTTTT	CAGGLAGGSNTGELFF